The present entry profiles one T cell receptor (beta chain) with its context. These data come from a study of control samples from healthy donors and cancer patients. Assay: immunoSEQ multiplex PCR; the TCRdb copy retains only in-frame clones and omits some. The sample includes about 140,000 clones, more than 90% of them seen just once. Looked up from germline, CDR1 is LNHDA and CDR2 is SQIVND (reference sequence). Trimming shortened V by 2 bases and J by 5 bases, and 7 bases separated the two germline ends. The CDR3 extends over 13 amino acids. The receptor was isolated from a man aged 25 to 40 in good health. Sequencing input: blood. The chain recombines TRBV19 with TRBJ1-3; no clear D gene. DNA for the CDR3: TGTGCCAGTAGTATAAAAGGGAGAAACACCATATATTTT. It translates to CASSIKGRNTIYF.